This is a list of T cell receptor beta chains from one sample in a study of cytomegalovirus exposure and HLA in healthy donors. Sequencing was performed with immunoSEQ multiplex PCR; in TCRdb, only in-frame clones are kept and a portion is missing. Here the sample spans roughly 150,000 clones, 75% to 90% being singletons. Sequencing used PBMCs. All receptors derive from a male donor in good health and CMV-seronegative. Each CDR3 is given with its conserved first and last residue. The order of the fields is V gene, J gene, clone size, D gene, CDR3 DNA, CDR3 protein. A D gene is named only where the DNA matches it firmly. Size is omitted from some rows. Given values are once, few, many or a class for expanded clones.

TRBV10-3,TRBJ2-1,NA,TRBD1,TGTGCCATCAGTGAGGGACAGGTCCCGAATGAGCAGTTCTTC,CAISEGQVPNEQFF
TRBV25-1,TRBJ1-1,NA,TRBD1,TGTGCCAGCTTAGGGCACAGGGGGGCGACTGAAGCTTTCTTT,CASLGHRGATEAFF
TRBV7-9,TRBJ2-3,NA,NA,TGTGCCAGCAGCTTAAGTAGACAGGGACTCACAGATACGCAGTATTTT,CASSLSRQGLTDTQYF
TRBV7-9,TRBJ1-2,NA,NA,TGTGCCAGCAGCGGCAGGTCTTATGGCTACACCTTC,CASSGRSYGYTF
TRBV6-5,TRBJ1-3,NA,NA,TGTGCCAGCGGGGCTGGCAGCTCTGGAAACACCATATATTTT,CASGAGSSGNTIYF
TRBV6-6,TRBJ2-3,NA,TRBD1,TGTGCCAGCAGCCCCTTAGACAGGGGGCAAGATACGCAGTATTTT,CASSPLDRGQDTQYF
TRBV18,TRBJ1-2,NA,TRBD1,TGTGCCAGCTCACCGGGACAGGGTTACTATGGCTACACCTTC,CASSPGQGYYGYTF
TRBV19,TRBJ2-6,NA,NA,TGTGCCAGTACTAAAGACAGAACCTCTGGGGCCAACGTCCTGACTTTC,CASTKDRTSGANVLTF
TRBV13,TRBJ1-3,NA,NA,TGTGCCAGCAGCTTTCCGGTGTCGGGAAACACCATATATTTT,CASSFPVSGNTIYF
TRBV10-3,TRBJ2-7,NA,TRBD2,TGTGCCATCAGTGAGGGCGGGAGTCAGCTCTTCTACGAGCAGTACTTC,CAISEGGSQLFYEQYF
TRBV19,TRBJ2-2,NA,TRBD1,TGTGCCAGTAGTGACAGGGGACACCTTGGGGAGGTGGCTTTT,CASSDRGHLGEVAF
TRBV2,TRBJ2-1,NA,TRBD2,TGTGCCAGCAAGGTGGCTAGCGGGGACTACAATGAGCAGTTCTTC,CASKVASGDYNEQFF
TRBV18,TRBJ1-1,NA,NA,TGTGCCAGCTCCACCAGGGAGGGCAGACGGGCCACTGAAGCTTTCTTT,CASSTREGRRATEAFF
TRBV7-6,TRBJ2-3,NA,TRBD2,TGTGCCAGCAGCCCACGGGGGGGGGCGGGCACAGATACGCAGTATTTT,CASSPRGGAGTDTQYF
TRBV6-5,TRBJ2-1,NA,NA,TGTGCCAGCAGGCGGCAGGGATATGAGCAGTTCTTC,CASRRQGYEQFF
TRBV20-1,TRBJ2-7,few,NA,TGCAGTGCTAGTTTCGACGAGCAGTACTTC,CSASFDEQYF
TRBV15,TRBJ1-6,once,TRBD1,TGTGCCACTCGCACGGGCAGGGGGGTTGGAAGCTCCTATAATTCACCCCTCCACTTT,CATRTGRGVGSSYNSPLHF
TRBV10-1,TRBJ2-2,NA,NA,TGCGCCAGCAGTGTGAACACCGACACCGGGGAGCTGTTTTTT,CASSVNTDTGELFF
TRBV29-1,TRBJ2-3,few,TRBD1,TGCAGCGTTAGACAGGGGGGTTCGGGAGATACGCAGTATTTT,CSVRQGGSGDTQYF
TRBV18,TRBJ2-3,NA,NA,TGTGCCAGCTCACTCCGGACACCTAGCACAGATACGCAGTATTTT,CASSLRTPSTDTQYF
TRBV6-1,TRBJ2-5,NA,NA,TGTGCCAGCAGTGAAGCGACTCCCGGGGAGACCCAGTACTTC,CASSEATPGETQYF
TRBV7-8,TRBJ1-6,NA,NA,TGTGCCAGCAGCTTAGAGGGGTATGATTCACCCCTCCACTTT,CASSLEGYDSPLHF
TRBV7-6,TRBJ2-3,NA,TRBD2,TGTGCCAGCAGCCCTCTAGCGGGGGGACCCACAGATACGCAGTATTTT,CASSPLAGGPTDTQYF
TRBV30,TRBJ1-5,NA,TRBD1,TGTGCCTGGAGCCAAGGGGCAGGGGGCTTTGGCAATCAGCCCCAGCATTTT,CAWSQGAGGFGNQPQHF
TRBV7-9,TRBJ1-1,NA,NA,TGTGCCAGCAGCTTAGCGGGGGCCGACACTGAAGCTTTCTTT,CASSLAGADTEAFF
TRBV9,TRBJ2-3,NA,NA,TGTGCCAGCAGCGTAGCTCCCGAGGGAGAATTTGATACGCAGTATTTT,CASSVAPEGEFDTQYF
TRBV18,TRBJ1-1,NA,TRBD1,TGTGCCAGCTCACCGCCGGGACAGGGTACGGTCACTGAAGCTTTCTTT,CASSPPGQGTVTEAFF
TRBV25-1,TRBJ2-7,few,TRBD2,TGTGCCAGCAGTTGGGGAGGGAGCTCCTACGAGCAGTACTTC,CASSWGGSSYEQYF
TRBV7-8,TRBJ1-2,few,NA,TGTGCCAGCAGCCGTCTGGGGCAAAACTATGGCTACACCTTC,CASSRLGQNYGYTF
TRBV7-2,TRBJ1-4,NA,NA,TGTGCCAGCAGCCTTAGAGGTGACGACGATAAACTGTTTTTT,CASSLRGDDDKLFF
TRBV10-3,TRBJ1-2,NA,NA,TGTGCCATCAGCAAGGAAGGGGAAAGCACCTTC,CAISKEGESTF
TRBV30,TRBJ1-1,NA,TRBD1,TGTGCCTGGAGGACCAGGGGGACCCCTGAAGCTTTCTTT,CAWRTRGTPEAFF
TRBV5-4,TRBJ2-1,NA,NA,TGTGCCAGCAGCTCTGGTGGCCAGGGTCTAATCTACAATGAGCAGTTCTTC,CASSSGGQGLIYNEQFF
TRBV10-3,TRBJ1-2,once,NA,TGTGCCATCAATGGAGGCCCCTATGGCTACACCTTC,CAINGGPYGYTF
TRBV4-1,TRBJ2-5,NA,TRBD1,TGCGCCAGCAGCAAGACAGGGGTGGGGGGTCAAGAGACCCAGTACTTC,CASSKTGVGGQETQYF
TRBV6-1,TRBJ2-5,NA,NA,TGTGCCAGCAGGGGCTACCAAGAGACCCAGTACTTC,CASRGYQETQYF
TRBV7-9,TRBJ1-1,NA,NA,TGTGCCAGCAGCGGCATTTCAGGGACTGAAGCTTTCTTT,CASSGISGTEAFF
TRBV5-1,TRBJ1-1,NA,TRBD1,TGCGCCAGCGGGCCGACAGGGATGAACACTGAAGCTTTCTTT,CASGPTGMNTEAFF
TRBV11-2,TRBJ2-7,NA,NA,TGTGCCAGCAGCTTAGTACAGGCCTCCTACGAGCAGTACTTC,CASSLVQASYEQYF
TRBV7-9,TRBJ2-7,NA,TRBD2,TGTGCCAGCAGCTTAAGCGGGGACGAGCAGTACTTC,CASSLSGDEQYF
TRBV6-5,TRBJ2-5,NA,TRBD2,TGTGCCAGCGGGGGACTAGCGGGGGGCCAAGAGACCCAGTACTTC,CASGGLAGGQETQYF
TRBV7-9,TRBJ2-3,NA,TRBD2,TGTGCCAGCAGCCTAGGACTAGCGGGCACAGATACGCAGTATTTT,CASSLGLAGTDTQYF
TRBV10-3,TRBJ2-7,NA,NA,TGTGCCATCAGTGAGTCAACACAGGTCACCTCCTACGAGCAGTACTTC,CAISESTQVTSYEQYF
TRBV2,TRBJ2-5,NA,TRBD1,TGTGCCAGCAGTGAGACCCCCAACAGGGGTAATCACTTC,CASSETPNRGNHF
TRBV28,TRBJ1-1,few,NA,TGTGCGGGGAGGGGATGGGGTGGAGAGAACACTGAAGCTTTCTTT,CAGRGWGGENTEAFF
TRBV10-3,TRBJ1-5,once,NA,TGTGCCATCAGTGATGGACAGACTGTGGAGCCCCAGCATTTT,CAISDGQTVEPQHF
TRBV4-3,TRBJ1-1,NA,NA,TGCGCCAGCAGCCAAGCCTCCGGGACTGAGGCTTTCTTT,CASSQASGTEAFF
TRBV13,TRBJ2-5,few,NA,TGTGCCAGCTCGGACAGCCAATTTCAACTGACCCAGTACTTC,CASSDSQFQLTQYF
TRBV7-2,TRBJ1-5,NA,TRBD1,TGTGCCAGCAGCTTGCCGGCGGGACAGGGTCGGCCCCAGCATTTT,CASSLPAGQGRPQHF
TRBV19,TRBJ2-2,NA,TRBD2,TGTGCCAGTAGTGTGTTACTAGCGGGGCTCACCGGGGAGCTGTTTTTT,CASSVLLAGLTGELFF
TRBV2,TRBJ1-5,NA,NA,TGTGCCAGCAGAGGGGGCAATCAGCCCCAGCATTTT,CASRGGNQPQHF
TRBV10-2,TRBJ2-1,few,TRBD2,TGCGCCAGCAGGGTTAGCGGGGGTAATGAGCAGTTCTTC,CASRVSGGNEQFF
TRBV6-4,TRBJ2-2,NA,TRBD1,TGTGCCAGCAAGGGGGCGCATCACACCGGGGAGCTGTTTTTT,CASKGAHHTGELFF
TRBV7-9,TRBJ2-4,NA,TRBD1,TGTGCCAGCAGCTTCGGACAGGGGAGAGACATTCAGTACTTC,CASSFGQGRDIQYF
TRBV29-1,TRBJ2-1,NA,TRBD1,TGCAGCGTGGACAGGGAGTTAGGCAATGAGCAGTTCTTC,CSVDRELGNEQFF
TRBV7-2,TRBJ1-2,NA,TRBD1,TGTGCCAGCAGCTTAGTACAGGGGGCTCGCGGCTACACCTTC,CASSLVQGARGYTF